The following is a T cell receptor (beta chain) sequence with its context. The antigen is unknown. Here immunoSEQ multiplex PCR was the method, and the copy in TCRdb shows in-frame clones only, minus some. Of roughly 120,000 clones listed, 85% to 95% are singletons. This CDR3 is 12 amino acids long. The germline V gene has CDR1 LNHDA and CDR2 SQIVND (reference sequence). V lost 4 bases and J lost 10, with 11 bases in between. The sample originates from a study of T cell responses to AZD1222 COVID-19 vaccine. Study summary: The analysis combined second doses at about 4 or about 12 weeks.

The study's findings and limits: CD4 TCRs linked to vaccination spanned spike, dominating at 160-218 and 743-854. Most donors were white British, females outnumbered males, and clonal diversity was possibly underestimated. It was only after the peak T cell response that any repertoires were sampled.

The origin of this receptor is an adult in good health. The chain uses TRBV19 and TRBJ1-5; D unclear. The specimen was peripheral blood, collected on day 0 of AZD1222 vaccination. CDR3: CASSTALLPQHF. CDR3 nucleotides: TGTGCCAGTAGTACCGCGCTTCTTCCCCAGCATTTT.